Here is one T cell receptor (beta chain) with its context. This clone was counted a few times. No cognate antigen has been identified for it. No base-level quality is on record; no much larger clone is a single base apart. The sample is drawn from a study of T cell changes during pregnancy in multiple sclerosis (dated by TCRdb to the late 2010s). Describing the broader study: In women with multiple sclerosis, the researchers looked at how the T cell repertoire shifted as pregnancy progressed.

The germline V gene encodes CDR1 SGHRS and CDR2 YFSETQ. The CDR3 sequence holds 12 residues, the cysteine and phenylalanine included. CDR3 DNA is the only sequence kept; it has 36 bases, read in frame from the first base. V loses 4 bases, J loses 5 bases, and the germline ends lie 7 bases apart. The protocol used for the library was the immunoSEQ multiplex PCR assay. Imported from immuneACCESS, the table was reduced by TCRdb to in-frame sequences with V and J called. These copies leave out some clones; in studies compared against another copy, an unresolved V gene accounts for under half, and the cause of the remainder is not known. This sample holds 55,000 to 85,000 clones; over 85% were observed only once. The ten largest clones add up to roughly 1.2% of the sample.

The chain employs TRBV5-1 and TRBJ2-1; TRBD1 is a weak D gene call, 5 bases matching. The sample consisted of peripheral blood, taken in the third trimester of pregnancy. This clonotype originated in a female donor with multiple sclerosis, enrolled in a pregnancy study. The nucleotides are TGCGCCAGCAGCAGGGGCCACAATGAGCAGTTCTTC. This yields the protein CASSRGHNEQFF.